This passage covers 3 T cell receptor beta chains from one sample sequenced in a study of control samples from healthy donors and cancer patients. Profiled with immunoSEQ multiplex PCR; TCRdb holds only in-frame clones, not every one. The table lists about 190,000 clones, with 2.2% in the top ten. What was sequenced was blood. The source of these receptors is a woman aged 30 to 39 in good health.

Note on this clone: This specimen includes other DNA sequences encoding the same CDR3. V gene TRBV10-3 combines with J gene TRBJ2-1; a possible D gene is TRBD1 (6 bases). Germline V gene sequence: CDR1 ENHRY, CDR2 SYGVKD. V lost 2 bases to trimming and J lost 0 bases, with 11 bases between them. The CDR3 loop spans 16 amino acids. The CDR3, as DNA: TGTGCCATCAGTGAGATACAGGGAAGCTCCTACAATGAGCAGTTCTTC. It specifies CAISEIQGSSYNEQFF.

The CDR3 DNA reads TGTGCCAGCAGCATCCATCAGGGGATTAATTCACCCCTCCACTTT. As protein: CASSIHQGINSPLHF. The chain couples TRBV9 to TRBJ1-6; perhaps TRBD1 as D (6 bases). Germline CDR1 and CDR2: SGDLS and YYNGEE. Trimming shortened V by 4 bases and J by 6 bases, and 14 bases separated the two germline ends. The CDR3 runs 15 residues.

V usage is TRBV5-1 and J usage is TRBJ2-5, with 9 bases fitting TRBD2. This CDR3 has 16 amino acids. The V gene end was trimmed by 0 bases and the J gene end by 2 bases; junction bases not matched to a gene: 5. Per the germline V gene, CDR1 is SGHRS and CDR2 is YFSETQ. The CDR3 DNA reads as TGCGCCAGCAGCTTGGGCTGGCGGGGGGGTCAAGAGACCCAGTACTTC. Encoded protein: CASSLGWRGGQETQYF.